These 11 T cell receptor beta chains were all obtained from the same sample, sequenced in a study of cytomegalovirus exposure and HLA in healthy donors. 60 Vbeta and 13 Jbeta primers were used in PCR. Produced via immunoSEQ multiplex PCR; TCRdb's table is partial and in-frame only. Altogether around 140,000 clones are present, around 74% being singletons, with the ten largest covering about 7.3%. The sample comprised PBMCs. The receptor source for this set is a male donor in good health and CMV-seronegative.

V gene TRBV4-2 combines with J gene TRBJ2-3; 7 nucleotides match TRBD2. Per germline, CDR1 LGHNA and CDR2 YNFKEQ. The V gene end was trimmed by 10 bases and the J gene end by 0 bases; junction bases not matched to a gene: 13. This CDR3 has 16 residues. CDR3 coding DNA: TGTGCCACCTCCCTTAACGGGAGGCCGAGCACAGATACGCAGTATTTT. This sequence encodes CATSLNGRPSTDTQYF.

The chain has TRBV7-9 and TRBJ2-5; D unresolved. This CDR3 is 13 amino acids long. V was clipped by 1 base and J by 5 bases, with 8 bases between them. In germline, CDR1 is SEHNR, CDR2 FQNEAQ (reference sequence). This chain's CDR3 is CASSLGTRETQYF. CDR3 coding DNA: TGTGCCAGCAGCTTAGGAACGAGGGAGACCCAGTACTTC.

This CDR3 reads CATGVRERNEQFF. The DNA of the CDR3 is TGTGCCACCGGAGTCCGAGAGCGGAATGAGCAGTTCTTC. The rearrangement links TRBV15 to TRBJ2-1, with a weak D call TRBD2 (5 bases). Trimming stripped 8 bases from V and 7 bases from J, with 15 bases between. The CDR3 spans 13 residues. Germline V lookup: CDR1 LNHNV, CDR2 YYDKDF (reference sequence).

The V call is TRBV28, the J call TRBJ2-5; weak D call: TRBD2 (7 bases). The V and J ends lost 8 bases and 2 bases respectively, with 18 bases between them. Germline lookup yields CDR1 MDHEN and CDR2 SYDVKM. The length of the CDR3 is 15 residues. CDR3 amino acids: CASLTGGGGQETQYF. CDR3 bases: TGTGCCAGCCTGACAGGAGGGGGGGGTCAAGAGACCCAGTACTTC.

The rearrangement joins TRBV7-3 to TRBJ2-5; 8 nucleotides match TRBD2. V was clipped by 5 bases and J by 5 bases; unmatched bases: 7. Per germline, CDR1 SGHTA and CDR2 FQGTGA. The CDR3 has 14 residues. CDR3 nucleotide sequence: TGTGCCAGCAGCCGCGACCCGGGAGGGGAGACCCAGTACTTC. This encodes CASSRDPGGETQYF.

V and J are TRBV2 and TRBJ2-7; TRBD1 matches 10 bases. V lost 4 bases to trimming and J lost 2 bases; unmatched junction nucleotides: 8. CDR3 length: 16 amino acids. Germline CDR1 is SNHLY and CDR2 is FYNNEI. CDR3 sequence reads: CASSGLETGGPYEQYF. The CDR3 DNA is TGTGCCAGCAGTGGTCTTGAGACAGGGGGCCCCTACGAGCAGTACTTC. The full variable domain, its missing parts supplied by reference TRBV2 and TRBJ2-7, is EPEVTQTPSHQVTQMGQEVILRCVPISNHLYFYWYRQILGQKVEFLVSFYNNEISEKSEIFDDQFSVERPDGSNFTLKIRSTKLEDSAMYFCASSGLETGGPYEQYFGPGTRLTVT.

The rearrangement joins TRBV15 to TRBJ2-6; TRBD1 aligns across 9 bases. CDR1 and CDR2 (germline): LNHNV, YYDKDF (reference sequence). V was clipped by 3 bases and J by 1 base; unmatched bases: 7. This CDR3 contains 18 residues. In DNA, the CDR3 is TGTGCCACCAGCAGTCCGGGACAGGGAGTTTCTGGGGCCAACGTCCTGACTTTC. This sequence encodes CATSSPGQGVSGANVLTF.

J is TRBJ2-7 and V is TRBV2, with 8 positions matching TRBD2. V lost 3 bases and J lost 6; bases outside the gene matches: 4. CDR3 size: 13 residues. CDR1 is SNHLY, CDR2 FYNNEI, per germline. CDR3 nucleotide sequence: TGTGCCAGCAGTGAGTCGGGACTAGGCGAGCAGTACTTC. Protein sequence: CASSESGLGEQYF.

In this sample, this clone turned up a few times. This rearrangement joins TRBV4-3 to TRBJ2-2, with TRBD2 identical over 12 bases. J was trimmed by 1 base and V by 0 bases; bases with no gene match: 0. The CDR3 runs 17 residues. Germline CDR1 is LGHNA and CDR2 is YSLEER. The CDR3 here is CASSQELAGGNTGELFF. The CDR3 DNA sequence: TGCGCCAGCAGCCAAGAACTAGCGGGGGGGAACACCGGGGAGCTGTTTTTT.

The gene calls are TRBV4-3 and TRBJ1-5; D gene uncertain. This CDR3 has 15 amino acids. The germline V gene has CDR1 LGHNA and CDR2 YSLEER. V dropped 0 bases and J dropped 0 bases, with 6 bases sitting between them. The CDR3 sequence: CASSQDKLSNQPQHF. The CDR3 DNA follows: TGCGCCAGCAGCCAAGATAAGCTTAGCAATCAGCCCCAGCATTTT.

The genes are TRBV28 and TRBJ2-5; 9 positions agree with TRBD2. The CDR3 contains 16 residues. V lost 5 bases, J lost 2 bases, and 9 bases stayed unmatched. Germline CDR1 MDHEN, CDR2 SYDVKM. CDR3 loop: CASSTGLAGYQETQYF. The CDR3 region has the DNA TGTGCCAGCAGTACGGGACTAGCTGGATATCAAGAGACCCAGTACTTC.